The source of this TCR beta chain is a study of blood T cell repertoires in COVID-19. Study information: The analysed material was cDNA or gDNA that came from T cells, B-cell-depleted T cells, or PBMCs.

Source study methods: It was from reference gene primer amplification that nucleated cell counts were estimated. Only in-frame clones appear in the TCRdb table, and some are missing; sequencing was by immunoSEQ multiplex PCR. V, J and clone size reflect that table, while D and trimming were determined from the DNA. The repertoire includes 200,000 to 300,000 clones, about nine tenths of them detected once, and about 2.3% sits in the top ten. The CDR3 consists of 15 residues. V lost 5 bases to trimming and J lost 0 bases, with 8 bases between them. The germline V gene encodes CDR1 SNHLY and CDR2 FYNNEI. Donors were grouped by their self-reported clinical history.

This sequence joins TRBV2 and TRBJ2-6; D is unresolved. Sequencing was done on a sample of PBMCs or T cells enriched from blood (not recorded which). This receptor was identified in a middle-aged woman with acute COVID-19. The CDR3 region has the DNA TGTGCCAGCAGTCCACAGCTCTCTGGGGCCAACGTCCTGACTTTC. As protein: CASSPQLSGANVLTF.